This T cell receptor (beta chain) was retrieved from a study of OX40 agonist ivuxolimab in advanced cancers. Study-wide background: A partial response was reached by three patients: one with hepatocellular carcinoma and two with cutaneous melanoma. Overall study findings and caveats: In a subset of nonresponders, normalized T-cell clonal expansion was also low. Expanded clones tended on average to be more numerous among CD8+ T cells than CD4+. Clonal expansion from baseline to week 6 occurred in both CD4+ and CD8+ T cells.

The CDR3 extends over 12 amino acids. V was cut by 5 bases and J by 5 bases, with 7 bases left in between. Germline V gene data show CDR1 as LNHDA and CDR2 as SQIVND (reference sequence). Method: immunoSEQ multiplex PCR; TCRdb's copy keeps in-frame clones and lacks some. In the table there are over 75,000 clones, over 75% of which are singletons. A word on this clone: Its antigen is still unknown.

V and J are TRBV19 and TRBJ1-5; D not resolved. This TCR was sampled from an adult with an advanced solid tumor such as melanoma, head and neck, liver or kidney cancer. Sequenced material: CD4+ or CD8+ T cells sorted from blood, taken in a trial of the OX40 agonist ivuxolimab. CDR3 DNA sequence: TGTGCCAGTAGTTCCGTATATCAGCCCCAGCATTTT. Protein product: CASSSVYQPQHF.